The 9 T cell receptor beta chains given below trace back to one sample, sequenced in a study of cytomegalovirus exposure and HLA in healthy donors. In the PCR, 60 Vbeta and 13 Jbeta primers were used. Assay used: immunoSEQ multiplex PCR; TCRdb lists only in-frame clones, some missing. The data hold roughly 150,000 clones, with over 80% observed a single time. The sequenced sample consisted of PBMCs. These receptor sequences come from a female donor in good health and CMV-seronegative.

The chain carries TRBV6-6 and TRBJ2-5, with D possibly being TRBD2 (5 bases). V was trimmed by 8 bases and J by 2 bases, leaving 18 bases between them. From germline, CDR1 is MNHNY and CDR2 SVGAGI (reference sequence). The CDR3 totals 15 residues. DNA of the CDR3: TGTGCCAGCCGAGGTCATCCGGGATCTCAAGAGACCCAGTACTTC. This encodes CASRGHPGSQETQYF.

The rearrangement joins TRBV6-5 to TRBJ2-3; 8 positions match TRBD1. The J segment lost 4 bases and the V segment lost 4 bases, leaving 7 bases of the junction unmatched. Germline CDR1 reads MNHEY; CDR2 reads SVGAGI. The CDR3 is 15 amino acids. Here the CDR3 DNA reads TGTGCCAGCAGTTTCCGGGCAGGGGGCTCAGATACGCAGTATTTT. Protein sequence: CASSFRAGGSDTQYF.

This clone was observed once. The chain has TRBV30 and TRBJ1-2; the match to TRBD1 covers 11 bases. Germline values: CDR1 GTSNPN, CDR2 SVGIG (reference sequence). CDR3 size: 15 residues. J gave up 3 bases and V 3 bases, and 6 bases lay outside the gene matches. CDR3 loop: CAWRPGTGGDYGYTF. CDR3 nucleotides: TGTGCCTGGAGACCTGGGACAGGGGGTGACTATGGCTACACCTTC.

The V gene is TRBV15, the J gene TRBJ2-7; a possible D gene is TRBD2 (5 bases). Trimming took off 4 bases at V and 0 bases at J, with 13 bases between the two ends. The V gene's germline CDR1 is LNHNV and CDR2 YYDKDF (reference sequence). This CDR3 is 15 amino acids long. The chain's CDR3 is CATSKPSGGSYEQYF. CDR3 coding DNA: TGTGCCACCAGCAAGCCCAGCGGAGGCTCCTACGAGCAGTACTTC. The full variable domain, completed using reference TRBV15 and TRBJ2-7, is DAMVIQNPRYQVTQFGKPVTLSCSQTLNHNVMYWYQQKSSQAPKLLFHYYDKDFNNEADTPDNFQSRRPNTSFCFLDIRSPGLGDTAMYLCATSKPSGGSYEQYFGPGTRLTVT.

The rearrangement uses TRBV6-1 and TRBJ2-3, with 7 bases lining up with TRBD1. There are 15 residues in the CDR3. The V and J ends lost 5 bases and 0 bases, in that order; junction bases with no gene match: 5. Per germline, CDR1 MNHNS and CDR2 SASEGT. In DNA form, the CDR3 reads TGTGCCAGCAGTAGTCCACAGGGGAGCACAGATACGCAGTATTTT. This translates into CASSSPQGSTDTQYF.

The chain couples TRBV5-1 to TRBJ2-7; weak D call: TRBD2 (5 bases). Per germline, CDR1 SGHRS and CDR2 YFSETQ. CDR3 size: 14 residues. Trimming took off 0 bases at V and 3 bases at J, with 10 bases between the two ends. As DNA, the CDR3 is TGCGCCAGCAGCTTGGGTTTCGGGGACTACGAGCAGTACTTC. Amino acids: CASSLGFGDYEQYF.

The J gene is TRBJ1-2, the V gene TRBV6-5; the match to TRBD1 covers 9 bases. CDR1 and CDR2 (germline): MNHEY, SVGAGI. The CDR3 covers 14 residues. Trimming at V came to 7 bases and at J to 3 bases, leaving 6 bases not matched to a gene. The CDR3 here is CASTRDRADYGYTF. CDR3 DNA: TGTGCCAGCACTAGGGACAGGGCGGACTATGGCTACACCTTC.

This chain connects TRBV7-4 to TRBJ2-1, with a tentative D call TRBD2 (5 bases). Germline CDR1 SGHVT, CDR2 SQSDAQ. The length of the CDR3 is 15 residues. V lost 1 base, J lost 5 bases, and 12 bases lay in between. Written as DNA, the CDR3 is TGTGCCAGCAGCTTAGAGGCGGGCGTAAACAATGAGCAGTTCTTC. This codes for CASSLEAGVNNEQFF.

The chain joins TRBV10-2 to TRBJ2-5; a possible D gene is TRBD2 (6 bases). Germline V gene lookup returns CDR1 WSHSY and CDR2 SAAADI. This CDR3 region has 19 residues. Trimming pared 2 bases from V and 1 base from J, leaving 23 bases between. The CDR3 sequence is CASSEPTSTGTGVQETQYF. The CDR3, as DNA: TGCGCCAGCAGTGAGCCTACCTCGACGGGGACTGGGGTCCAAGAGACCCAGTACTTC.